This T cell receptor beta chain was retrieved from a study of blood T cell repertoires in COVID-19. Study-wide context: In each case, the material was cDNA or gDNA derived from T cells, B-cell-depleted T cells, or PBMCs.

The germline V gene encodes CDR1 LNHNV and CDR2 YYDKDF (reference sequence). This CDR3 has 13 amino acids. V dropped 5 bases and J dropped 6; count of bases not matched to a gene: 6. Study processing details: Scientists estimated how many nucleated cells there were by amplifying reference gene primers. Here immunoSEQ multiplex PCR was the method, and the copy in TCRdb shows in-frame clones only, minus some. V and J calls and clone size are copied from that table; D and trimming were computed from the DNA. Of around 80,000 clones detected, 65% to 85% appear once; the ten largest clones hold roughly 13%. Many counts were recorded for this clone.

The sequence came from a man aged 45-60 years with COVID-19, enrolled during active disease. The sample taken for sequencing was peripheral blood. The chain is built from TRBV15 and TRBJ2-7, with 8 bases that match TRBD1. The CDR3 sequence: CATSPRTGREQYF. The CDR3 bases are TGTGCCACCAGCCCCCGGACAGGGCGCGAGCAGTACTTC.